This TCR beta chain was sequenced for a study of cytomegalovirus exposure and HLA in healthy donors. Use of 60 Vbeta and 13 Jbeta primers characterized the PCR. TCRdb's copy holds only in-frame clones and misses some; the assay was immunoSEQ multiplex PCR. Here the sample spans roughly 140,000 clones, over 60% being singletons. Germline V CDR1 and CDR2: LNHNV, YYDKDF (reference sequence). V was pared by 8 bases and J by 4 bases, with 16 bases between. The CDR3 extends over 14 amino acids. The sample was PBMCs. The chain links TRBV15 to TRBJ2-3, with a possible D match to TRBD2 (6 bases). This TCR derives from a male donor in good health and CMV-seronegative. Here the CDR3 reads CATSAEGRSDTQYF. Here the CDR3 DNA reads TGTGCCACCTCCGCGGAGGGAAGGTCAGATACGCAGTATTTT.